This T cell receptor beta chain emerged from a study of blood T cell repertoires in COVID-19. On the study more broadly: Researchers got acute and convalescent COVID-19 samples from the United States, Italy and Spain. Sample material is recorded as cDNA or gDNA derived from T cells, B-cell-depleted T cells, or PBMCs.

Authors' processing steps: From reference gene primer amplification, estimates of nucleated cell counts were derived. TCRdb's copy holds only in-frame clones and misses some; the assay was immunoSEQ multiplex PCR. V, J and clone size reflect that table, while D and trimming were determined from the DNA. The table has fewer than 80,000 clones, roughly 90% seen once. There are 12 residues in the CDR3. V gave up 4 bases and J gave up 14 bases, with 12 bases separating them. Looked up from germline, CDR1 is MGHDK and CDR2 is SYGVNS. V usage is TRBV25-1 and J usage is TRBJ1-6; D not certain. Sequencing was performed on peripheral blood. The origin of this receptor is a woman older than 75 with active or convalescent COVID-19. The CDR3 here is CASSAEFGSLHF. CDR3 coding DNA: TGTGCCAGCAGTGCGGAGTTTGGGTCCCTCCACTTT.